The 32 T cell receptor beta chains in this list originate from one sample, sequenced in a study of vaccination and CD4 T cells after COVID-19. Time point denoted: late sampling 161 to 241 days after vaccination in three convalescent patients. Documented treatment: approximately 10-day PBMC culture with coronavirus spike peptide pools or control peptides (ViraFEST assay). No antigen has been assigned to these receptors. Sequencing of DNA taken from cultured CD4+ T cells relied on the Oncomine TCR Beta short-read assay. TCRdb analysed the PCR reads with MiXCR anew, one entry per CDR3 protein. The sample shows some 22,000 distinct CDR3 sequences, under 40% of them seen only once. Sequences were derived from CD4+ T cells from blood, cultured in vitro, sampled about 7 months after SARS-CoV-2 vaccination. Receptors were obtained from a human donor who had recovered from COVID-19.

This clonotype has just a few counts. The chain couples TRBV20-1 to TRBJ2-1; D is perhaps TRBD2 (6 bases). Trimming pared 4 bases from V and 6 bases from J, leaving 10 bases between. The CDR3 has 12 residues. From germline, CDR1 is DFQATT and CDR2 SNEGSKA (reference sequence). The CDR3 DNA reads TGCAGTGCTACCCGGAGGGGCAATGAGCAGTTCTTC. Translating it yields CSATRRGNEQFF.

V and J are TRBV6-1 and TRBJ2-7, with TRBD1 matching over 8 bases. Looked up from germline, CDR1 is MNHNS and CDR2 is SASEGT. The trim removed 6 bases at V and 2 bases at J, leaving 6 bases unmatched. This CDR3 has 14 amino acids. CDR3 sequence: CASSRQGSPYEQYF. Written as DNA, the CDR3 is TGTGCCAGCAGCCGACAGGGGTCCCCCTACGAGCAGTACTTC.

The chain has TRBV7-2 and TRBJ2-7; 10 bases agree with TRBD2. The CDR3 is 15 amino acids. V dropped 1 base and J dropped 3; count of bases not matched to a gene: 3. Germline loops: CDR1 SGHTA, CDR2 FQGNSA. The CDR3 DNA follows: TGTGCCAGCAGCTTAGGACTAGCGGGCATCTACGAGCAGTACTTC. The encoded protein is CASSLGLAGIYEQYF. Supplemented by reference TRBV7-2 and TRBJ2-7, the full variable domain reads GAGVSQSPSNKVTEKGKDVELRCDPISGHTALYWYRQSLGQGLEFLIYFQGNSAPDKSGLPSDRFSAERTGGSVSTLTIQRTQQEDSAVYLCASSLGLAGIYEQYFGPGTRLTVT.

The rearrangement uses TRBV24-1 and TRBJ2-6; D remains ambiguous. The CDR3 is 16 amino acids. Germline CDR1 is KGHDR and CDR2 is SFDVKD. V gave up 4 bases and J gave up 3 bases, with 12 bases separating them. This CDR3 is CATSDSRSRGANVLTF. Here the CDR3 DNA reads TGTGCCACCAGTGACTCAAGGAGTCGTGGGGCCAACGTCCTGACTTTC.

As DNA, the CDR3 is TGCAGTGCTAGAGAAATCGGGCAGGGCTATAATTCACCCCTCCACTTT. Translating gives CSAREIGQGYNSPLHF. This rearrangement joins TRBV20-1 to TRBJ1-6, with D tentatively TRBD1 (5 bases). The germline V gene has CDR1 DFQATT and CDR2 SNEGSKA (reference sequence). The CDR3 length is 16 residues. V was shortened by 0 bases and J by 3 bases, with 12 bases between the two germline ends.

This chain uses TRBV20-1 with TRBJ2-7, with D possibly matching TRBD1 (6 bases). The CDR3 loop spans 15 amino acids. The germline gives CDR1 DFQATT, CDR2 SNEGSKA (reference sequence). Trimming pared 2 bases from V and 5 bases from J, leaving 19 bases between. This CDR3 reads CSARQPGQGFNEQYF. For the CDR3, the DNA is TGCAGTGCTAGACAACCCGGGCAGGGGTTCAACGAGCAGTACTTC.

By share, this clonotype ranks as medium-sized. This chain uses TRBV10-3 with TRBJ2-5; D call uncertain. The CDR3 contains 12 residues. Germline CDR1 ENHRY, CDR2 SYGVKD. V lost 10 bases, J lost 1 base, and 10 bases lay in between. The CDR3 protein is CASAWGQETQYF. The CDR3 DNA reads TGTGCCAGTGCATGGGGCCAAGAGACCCAGTACTTC.

The rearrangement links TRBV7-3 to TRBJ2-1; D not certain. The CDR3 runs to 14 residues. Germline V CDR1 and CDR2: SGHTA, FQGTGA. V gave up 6 bases and J gave up 2 bases, with 11 bases separating them. CDR3 sequence reads: CASSDVGTYNEQFF. The CDR3 bases are TGTGCCAGCAGTGATGTAGGGACCTACAATGAGCAGTTCTTC. The full variable domain, rest sourced from reference TRBV7-3 and TRBJ2-1, is GAGVSQTPSNKVTEKGKYVELRCDPISGHTALYWYRQSLGQGPEFLIYFQGTGAADDSGLPNDRFFAVRPEGSVSTLKIQRTERGDSAVYLCASSDVGTYNEQFFGPGTRLTVL.

Comments on this clonotype: The junction and the germline gene differ at one end; a read error may be behind it. The chain employs TRBV15 and TRBJ1-2; D remains ambiguous. Per the germline V gene, CDR1 is LNHNV and CDR2 is YYDKDF (reference sequence). This CDR3 spans 14 amino acids. The DNA for the CDR3 is TGTGCCGCCAGCAGAGAGCGGCAGTTAGTAGGCTACACCTTC. Translated: CAASRERQLVGYTF. Together with reference TRBV15 and TRBJ1-2, the CDR3 gives the full variable domain: DAMVIQNPRYQVTQFGKPVTLSCSQTLNHNVMYWYQQKSSQAPKLLFHYYDKDFNNEADTPDNFQSRRPNTSFCFLDIRSPGLGDTAMYLCAASRERQLVGYTFGSGTRLTVV.

This clonotype is medium-sized. The chain recombines TRBV20-1 with TRBJ1-5; D perhaps matches TRBD1 (6 bases). The CDR3 loop spans 14 amino acids. Germline lookup yields CDR1 DFQATT and CDR2 SNEGSKA (reference sequence). Trimming stripped 1 base from V and 4 bases from J, with 11 bases between. CDR3 in amino acids: CSARGGQPNQPQHF. CDR3 nucleotides: TGCAGTGCTAGAGGGGGGCAACCTAATCAGCCCCAGCATTTT.

The chain couples TRBV29-1 to TRBJ2-1, with 7 bases lining up with TRBD2. With V trimmed by 7 bases and J by 8 bases, 14 bases remained unmatched. CDR3 length: 14 residues. CDR1 and CDR2 from the germline V gene are SQVTM and ANQGSEA. The DNA of the CDR3 is TGCAGCGCGACCCGGGACTATACCCTCGATGAGCAGTTCTTC. Translating it yields CSATRDYTLDEQFF.

The V call is TRBV20-1, the J call TRBJ2-1, with TRBD2 matching 10 bases. V lost 0 bases and J lost 4; bases outside the gene matches: 6. The CDR3 runs to 16 residues. Germline values: CDR1 DFQATT, CDR2 SNEGSKA (reference sequence). CDR3 loop: CSARDPGLAEYNEQFF. For the CDR3, the DNA is TGCAGTGCTAGAGATCCCGGACTAGCGGAGTACAATGAGCAGTTCTTC.

The chain links TRBV11-2 to TRBJ2-5; D is undetermined. The CDR3 has 13 amino acids. From germline, CDR1 is SGHAT and CDR2 FQNNGV. Trimming took off 7 bases at V and 5 bases at J, with 14 bases between the two ends. In DNA, the CDR3 is TGTGCCAGCACCTTTACGACCCGGGAGACCCAGTACTTC. Protein product: CASTFTTRETQYF.

This clonotype was seen a handful of times. J is TRBJ2-5 and V is TRBV7-9; TRBD1 aligns across 10 bases. Germline CDR1 is SEHNR and CDR2 is FQNEAQ (reference sequence). This CDR3 is built from 14 residues. Trimming removed 1 base from V and 5 bases from J; junction bases left unmatched: 1. The CDR3 here is CASSLVTGGETQYF. The CDR3 DNA reads TGTGCCAGCAGCTTAGTGACAGGGGGCGAGACCCAGTACTTC.

This chain uses TRBV11-2 with TRBJ2-7; 9 bases match TRBD1. The length of the CDR3 is 15 residues. In germline, CDR1 is SGHAT, CDR2 FQNNGV. V was clipped by 4 bases and J by 2 bases; unmatched bases: 6. The CDR3 sequence is CASSYGQGNAYEQYF. The CDR3 bases are TGTGCCAGCAGCTACGGACAGGGGAACGCCTACGAGCAGTACTTC.

The chain uses TRBV6-1 and TRBJ2-5; 8 nucleotides agree with TRBD2. CDR1 is MNHNS, CDR2 SASEGT, per germline. The CDR3 totals 15 residues. V shed 3 bases and J 2 bases; nucleotides not matched to a gene: 5. The CDR3 coding sequence is TGTGCCAGCAGTGAGGAGGCGGGGGGACAAGAGACCCAGTACTTC. Protein sequence: CASSEEAGGQETQYF.

This clonotype was seen a few times. V is TRBV20-1 and J is TRBJ2-5; TRBD1 matches at 9 bases. The length of the CDR3 is 16 residues. With V trimmed by 0 bases and J by 4 bases, 9 bases remained unmatched. CDR1 is DFQATT, CDR2 SNEGSKA, per germline (reference sequence). In DNA, the CDR3 is TGCAGTGCTAGAGACCGGGACAGGGTCGGGTTAGAGACCCAGTACTTC. Its translation: CSARDRDRVGLETQYF.

This clonotype occurred a few times. CDR3 coding DNA: TGCAGTGCTCGAAGCGGGAGTGGGCAAGAGACCCAGTACTTC. It specifies CSARSGSGQETQYF. V usage is TRBV20-1 and J usage is TRBJ2-5, with 8 bases that match TRBD2. Germline V gene data show CDR1 as DFQATT and CDR2 as SNEGSKA (reference sequence). The length of the CDR3 is 14 residues. V gave up 5 bases and J gave up 2 bases; unmatched junction bases: 7.

This clonotype was counted once. V and J are TRBV28 and TRBJ2-3; 7 nucleotides agree with TRBD2. The length of the CDR3 is 13 residues. The V gene end was trimmed by 7 bases and the J gene end by 4 bases; junction bases not matched to a gene: 5. Germline V gene sequence: CDR1 MDHEN, CDR2 SYDVKM. The CDR3 DNA follows: TGTGCCAGCAATCTCGCGGGGGCAGATACGCAGTATTTT. It codes for CASNLAGADTQYF. The entire variable domain, with the rest obtained from reference TRBV28 and TRBJ2-3, is as follows: DVKVTQSSRYLVKRTGEKVFLECVQDMDHENMFWYRQDPGLGLRLIYFSYDVKMKEKGDIPEGYSVSREKKERFSLILESASTNQTSMYLCASNLAGADTQYFGPGTRLTVL.

The chain combines TRBV20-1 with TRBJ2-6; 8 bases fit TRBD1. Per germline, CDR1 DFQATT and CDR2 SNEGSKA (reference sequence). The V gene end was trimmed by 0 bases and the J gene end by 2 bases; junction bases not matched to a gene: 0. CDR3 length: 15 residues. The CDR3 DNA is TGCAGTGCTAGAGAGACAGGGGCTGGGGCCAACGTCCTGACTTTC. It translates to CSARETGAGANVLTF.

The chain has TRBV27 and TRBJ2-7, with D perhaps TRBD1 (6 bases). CDR3 length equals 16 residues. V lost 3 bases to trimming and J lost 3 bases, with 18 bases between them. Germline CDR1 reads MNHEY; CDR2 reads SMNVEV (reference sequence). This CDR3 reads CASSLPFRDNHYEQYF. The CDR3, as DNA: TGTGCCAGCAGTTTGCCCTTTCGGGACAACCACTACGAGCAGTACTTC.

This rearrangement joins TRBV20-1 to TRBJ2-3; TRBD2 aligns across 12 bases. The CDR3 runs to 13 residues. CDR1 DFQATT and CDR2 SNEGSKA come from the germline V gene (reference sequence). Trimming took 5 bases from V and 4 from J; bases not matched to a gene: 1. The CDR3 region is CSALAGGPDTQYF. The CDR3 DNA is TGCAGTGCTCTAGCGGGAGGGCCAGATACGCAGTATTTT.

J is TRBJ1-5 and V is TRBV24-1; the D gene is possibly TRBD1 (6 bases). CDR3 length: 13 residues. Trimming took 6 bases from V and 7 from J, leaving 12 bases between them. Germline V CDR1 and CDR2: KGHDR, SFDVKD. CDR3 protein: CATSMEGHQPQHF. The DNA of the CDR3 is TGTGCCACCAGTATGGAGGGACACCAGCCCCAGCATTTT.

J is TRBJ2-3 and V is TRBV7-2, with unresolved D. The V end was cut by 2 bases, the J end by 2 bases, with 11 bases between. The CDR3 extends over 15 amino acids. CDR1 is SGHTA, CDR2 FQGNSA, per germline. DNA for the CDR3: TGTGCCAGCAGCTTATTGCCGAGATACACAGATACGCAGTATTTT. This sequence encodes CASSLLPRYTDTQYF.

This clonotype was detected only once. CDR3 coding DNA: TGCAGTGCTAGAGAAGCGGGACAGAACTACGCCGCTCAGCCCCAGCATTTT. This translates into CSAREAGQNYAAQPQHF. The chain is built from TRBV20-1 and TRBJ1-5, with TRBD1 matching over 7 bases. The CDR3 contains 17 residues. V was pared by 0 bases and J by 6 bases, with 14 bases of the junction left unmatched. Germline CDR1 is DFQATT and CDR2 is SNEGSKA (reference sequence).

The chain is built from TRBV5-5 and TRBJ2-7, with D perhaps being TRBD1 or TRBD2 (6 bases each). The CDR3 runs to 15 residues. From germline, CDR1 is SGHKS and CDR2 YYEKEE (reference sequence). The V and J ends lost 6 bases and 3 bases respectively, with 19 bases between them. This CDR3 is CASTPNRGRFYEQYF. The CDR3 DNA reads as TGTGCCAGCACACCCAATCGGGGGCGATTCTACGAGCAGTACTTC.

The genes are TRBV27 and TRBJ2-5, with TRBD1 as a possible D gene (6 bases). Trimming took off 7 bases at V and 3 bases at J, with 18 bases between the two ends. The CDR3 runs 15 residues. Germline V gene data show CDR1 as MNHEY and CDR2 as SMNVEV (reference sequence). CDR3 in amino acids: CASKRHYRDEETQYF. The CDR3 DNA sequence: TGTGCCAGCAAACGGCATTACAGGGATGAAGAGACCCAGTACTTC.

This rearrangement joins TRBV10-3 to TRBJ1-2; 10 positions agree with TRBD1. Germline V gives CDR1 ENHRY, CDR2 SYGVKD. Losses at the gene ends were 0 bases for V and 6 bases for J; bases not matched to a gene: 4. This CDR3 is 15 amino acids long. CDR3 nucleotide sequence: TGTGCCATCAGTGAGTCGACCGGGACAGGGGATGGCTACACCTTC. It encodes CAISESTGTGDGYTF.

The chain couples TRBV20-1 to TRBJ2-5; 7 nucleotides agree with TRBD2. The V gene end was trimmed by 3 bases and the J gene end by 3 bases; junction bases not matched to a gene: 10. Germline V lookup: CDR1 DFQATT, CDR2 SNEGSKA (reference sequence). The CDR3 is 15 amino acids. The CDR3 sequence: CSASPPGREEETQYF. The CDR3 bases are TGCAGTGCTAGCCCCCCTGGACGGGAGGAAGAGACCCAGTACTTC.

The rearrangement links TRBV6-1 to TRBJ2-7; D is unresolved. V lost 10 bases, J lost 1 base, and 8 bases lay in between. Germline assignment: CDR1 MNHNS and CDR2 SASEGT. The CDR3 has 11 residues. In nucleotides, the CDR3 is TGTGCCACCCGTCGATCCTACGAGCAGTACTTC. Amino acid sequence: CATRRSYEQYF.

This clonotype is medium-sized in the sample. The chain recombines TRBV7-2 with TRBJ2-1, with 11 bases matching TRBD2. The CDR3 spans 15 residues. Germline CDR1 is SGHTA and CDR2 is FQGNSA. V shed 5 bases and J 7 bases; nucleotides not matched to a gene: 7. Here the CDR3 DNA reads TGTGCCAGCAGCAGAGGGACTAGCGGACGTAATGAGCAGTTCTTC. Residues: CASSRGTSGRNEQFF. The entire variable domain, with the rest obtained from reference TRBV7-2 and TRBJ2-1, is as follows: GAGVSQSPSNKVTEKGKDVELRCDPISGHTALYWYRQSLGQGLEFLIYFQGNSAPDKSGLPSDRFSAERTGGSVSTLTIQRTQQEDSAVYLCASSRGTSGRNEQFFGPGTRLTVL.

This clonotype is labeled as medium-sized. The chain is built from TRBV20-1 and TRBJ1-6; 7 nucleotides match TRBD1. Germline V gene lookup returns CDR1 DFQATT and CDR2 SNEGSKA (reference sequence). With 1 base clipped from V and 5 bases from J, the junction kept 2 bases outside the gene matches. This CDR3 is built from 14 residues. The CDR3 spells CSARVGGDNSPLHF. The CDR3 DNA sequence: TGCAGTGCTAGAGTAGGGGGCGATAATTCACCCCTCCACTTT.